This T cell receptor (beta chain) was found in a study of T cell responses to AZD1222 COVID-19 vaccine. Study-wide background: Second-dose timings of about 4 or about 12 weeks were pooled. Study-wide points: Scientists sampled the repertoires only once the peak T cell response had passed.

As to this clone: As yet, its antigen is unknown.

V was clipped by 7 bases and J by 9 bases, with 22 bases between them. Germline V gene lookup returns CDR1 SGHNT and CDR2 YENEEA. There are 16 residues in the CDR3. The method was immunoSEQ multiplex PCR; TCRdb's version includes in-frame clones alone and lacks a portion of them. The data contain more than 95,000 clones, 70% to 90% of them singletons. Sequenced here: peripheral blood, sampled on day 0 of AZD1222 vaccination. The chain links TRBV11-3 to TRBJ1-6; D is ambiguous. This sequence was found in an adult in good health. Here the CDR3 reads CASTHVRIGLCSPLHF. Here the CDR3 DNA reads TGTGCCAGCACCCATGTAAGGATAGGGTTGTGTTCACCCCTCCACTTT.